This record covers a single T cell receptor beta chain. Its antigen is not known. Profiled with immunoSEQ multiplex PCR; TCRdb holds only in-frame clones, not every one. The table has about 30,000 clones, approximately 78% seen once; the top ten hold 6.5% to 9%. The entry originates in a study of somatic mutations in cytotoxic T cells in rheumatoid arthritis. General study points: The clonality of CD8+ T cells was not significantly different between rheumatoid arthritis patients and age-matched healthy controls.

Germline values: CDR1 MDHEN, CDR2 SYDVKM. With V trimmed by 4 bases and J by 6 bases, 6 bases remained unmatched. The CDR3 covers 16 residues. The chain is built from TRBV28 and TRBJ2-2; the match to TRBD2 covers 12 bases. Sample: CD8+ T cells sorted from blood. This TCR derives from an adult with rheumatoid arthritis. CDR3: CASSSTSGGPPGELFF. The DNA for the CDR3 is TGTGCCAGCAGTTCGACTAGCGGGGGCCCTCCCGGGGAGCTGTTTTTT.